The 9 T cell receptor beta chains below were found in one sample sequenced in a study of cytomegalovirus exposure and HLA in healthy donors. PCR employed 60 Vbeta and 13 Jbeta primers. Clones were read by immunoSEQ multiplex PCR, and TCRdb kept only the in-frame ones, dropping some. The sample carries around 170,000 clones, around 80% recorded once. Sequencing was performed on PBMCs. The origin of the receptors is a man aged 18 to 29 in good health and CMV-seronegative.

This clone has more than one count but fewer than ten. J is TRBJ2-3 and V is TRBV27, with D unclear. Trimming stripped 2 bases from V and 4 bases from J, with 19 bases between. This CDR3 has 17 amino acids. Germline CDR1 reads MNHEY; CDR2 reads SMNVEV (reference sequence). DNA of the CDR3: TGTGCCAGCAGTTTACCCACCCGCGCGGAAGTATCAGATACGCAGTATTTT. Residues: CASSLPTRAEVSDTQYF.

The chain has TRBV19 and TRBJ2-1; D may be TRBD2 (6 bases). The CDR3 totals 14 residues. V was cut by 10 bases and J by 8 bases, with 21 bases left in between. CDR1 is LNHDA and CDR2 is SQIVND in the germline V gene (reference sequence). The CDR3 DNA is TGTGCCACCGAAGGCGGGATAAAGGTCCATGAGCAGTTCTTC. Translating gives CATEGGIKVHEQFF. Looking up the rest from reference TRBV19 and TRBJ2-1 gives the full variable domain: DGGITQSPKYLFRKEGQNVTLSCEQNLNHDAMYWYRQDPGQGLRLIYYSQIVNDFQKGDIAEGYSVSREKKESFPLTVTSAQKNPTAFYLCATEGGIKVHEQFFGPGTRLTVL.

The chain links TRBV2 to TRBJ2-1; D perhaps matches TRBD1 (7 bases). CDR3 length: 13 amino acids. The germline V and J ends were trimmed by 10 bases and 8 bases, with 18 bases remaining between them. CDR1 is SNHLY, CDR2 FYNNEI, per germline. The CDR3, as DNA: TGTGCCACAGGGGGGACAGCGCAGGATGAGCAGTTCTTC. Protein product: CATGGTAQDEQFF. Together with reference TRBV2 and TRBJ2-1, the CDR3 gives the full variable domain: EPEVTQTPSHQVTQMGQEVILRCVPISNHLYFYWYRQILGQKVEFLVSFYNNEISEKSEIFDDQFSVERPDGSNFTLKIRSTKLEDSAMYFCATGGTAQDEQFFGPGTRLTVL.

This clone has only a few counts. This sequence joins TRBV7-8 and TRBJ2-1, with a tentative D call TRBD1 (5 bases). Germline-derived CDR1 and CDR2 are SGHVS and FQNEAQ. The V gene lost 2 bases and the J gene lost 15 bases, with 17 bases spanning the gap. CDR3 length equals 13 residues. DNA of the CDR3: TGTGCCAGCAGCTTACCGCTTGGGGCAGGGTTGTTCTTC. Protein: CASSLPLGAGLFF.

This clone appeared a few times. One junction end does not reproduce the germline sequence, and a read error may be involved. The chain recombines TRBV7-9 with TRBJ1-1; 7 positions match TRBD1. Germline assignment: CDR1 SEHNR and CDR2 FQNEAQ (reference sequence). This CDR3 has 17 residues. The CDR3 DNA reads as TGTGCCAGCAGCCCCTTATGGACAGGTGTGGCGAACGCTGAAGCTTTCTTT. This gives the protein CASSPLWTGVANAEAFF. The full variable domain, rest sourced from reference TRBV7-9 and TRBJ1-1, is DTGVSQNPRHKITKRGQNVTFRCDPISEHNRLYWYRQTLGQGPEFLTYFQNEAQLEKSRLLSDRFSAERPKGSFSTLEIQRTEQGDSAMYLCASSPLWTGVANAEAFFGQGTRLTVV.

In its sample, this clone was seen once. V usage is TRBV2 and J usage is TRBJ2-7, with TRBD2 matching over 15 bases. The CDR3 covers 15 residues. Trimming at V came to 3 bases and at J to 12 bases, leaving 9 bases not matched to a gene. The germline CDR1 and CDR2 sequences are SNHLY and FYNNEI. This CDR3 is CASSDPGLAGGPRYF. CDR3 nucleotide sequence: TGTGCCAGCAGTGATCCCGGACTAGCGGGAGGGCCGCGGTACTTC.

The chain employs TRBV10-3 and TRBJ2-7; D might be TRBD2 (5 bases). The germline gives CDR1 ENHRY, CDR2 SYGVKD. The germline V and J ends were trimmed by 3 bases and 5 bases, with 14 bases remaining between them. CDR3 length: 14 amino acids. The CDR3 spells CAISEGTEGHEQYF. CDR3 in DNA: TGTGCCATCAGTGAAGGAACTGAGGGCCACGAGCAGTACTTC.

The chain recombines TRBV2 with TRBJ2-2; possibly TRBD1 for D (5 bases). V was cut by 2 bases and J by 7 bases, with 11 bases left in between. Germline V gene lookup returns CDR1 SNHLY and CDR2 FYNNEI. The CDR3 is 14 amino acids. This CDR3 is CASSELQGGGELFF. The DNA of the CDR3 is TGTGCCAGCAGTGAACTTCAGGGCGGCGGGGAGCTGTTTTTT. The whole variable domain, filled in from reference TRBV2 and TRBJ2-2, reads EPEVTQTPSHQVTQMGQEVILRCVPISNHLYFYWYRQILGQKVEFLVSFYNNEISEKSEIFDDQFSVERPDGSNFTLKIRSTKLEDSAMYFCASSELQGGGELFFGEGSRLTVL.

Comments on this clone: Additional DNA sequences in this sample encode the identical CDR3. The rearrangement joins TRBV9 to TRBJ1-2, with D maybe TRBD1 (6 bases). V was pared by 0 bases and J by 5 bases, with 11 bases between. CDR3 length equals 14 residues. From germline, CDR1 is SGDLS and CDR2 YYNGEE. CDR3 DNA sequence: TGTGCCAGCAGCGTAGCGGGGGGCAATTATGGCTACACCTTC. Residues: CASSVAGGNYGYTF.